Below are 8 T cell receptor beta chains sequenced from a single sample in a study of CD8 T cells in ankylosing spondylitis. TCRdb recomputed calls from the 5' RACE reads with MiXCR, one row per CDR3 protein. Of 220,000 or so distinct CDR3 sequences listed, 10% are singletons. Sequenced: blood, either unsorted or a sorted T cell fraction (not recorded which). Source of these receptors: a male donor with ankylosing spondylitis or in good health (not recorded which).

The chain joins TRBV6-2 or TRBV6-3 to TRBJ1-5, with D tentatively TRBD1 (6 bases). Germline lookup yields CDR1 MNHEY and CDR2 SVGEGT. V was pared by 5 bases and J by 2 bases, with 19 bases between. The CDR3 is 17 residues long. DNA for the CDR3: TGTGCCAGCAGTCCTAAGGGGGGGGCAGTAGGCAATCAGCCCCAGCATTTT. Encoded protein: CASSPKGGAVGNQPQHF.

The chain combines TRBV20-1 with TRBJ1-5, with D unclear. The CDR3 is made up of 14 amino acids. The germline gives CDR1 DFQATT, CDR2 SNEGSKA (reference sequence). The V gene lost 4 bases and the J gene lost 1 base, with 11 bases spanning the gap. In DNA, the CDR3 is TGCAGTGCTACAAGGACGGGAAGCAATCAGCCCCAGCATTTT. Translated, it gives CSATRTGSNQPQHF.

This clonotype was seen ten or more times. The chain uses TRBV24-1 and TRBJ1-1, with D perhaps matching TRBD1 (5 bases). Germline values: CDR1 KGHDR, CDR2 SFDVKD. The CDR3 is 13 amino acids. The V and J ends lost 7 bases and 5 bases respectively, with 13 bases between them. The DNA for the CDR3 is TGTGCCACCAGCCGGGAGCAGGGAACTGAAGCTTTCTTT. Its protein is CATSREQGTEAFF.

The V gene is TRBV14, the J gene TRBJ1-5, with D possibly matching TRBD1 (5 bases). There are 13 residues in the CDR3. Germline assignment: CDR1 SGHDN and CDR2 FVKESK. V was cut by 4 bases and J by 4 bases, with 8 bases left in between. The CDR3 spells CASSPGLNQPQHF. The CDR3 region has the DNA TGTGCCAGCAGCCCGGGGCTAAATCAGCCCCAGCATTTT.

The chain couples TRBV20-1 to TRBJ2-1; D not certain. The germline V and J ends were trimmed by 1 base and 8 bases, with 15 bases remaining between them. CDR3 length equals 14 residues. CDR1 and CDR2 from the germline V gene are DFQATT and SNEGSKA (reference sequence). CDR3 sequence: CSARVFSGLDEQFF. The CDR3 DNA follows: TGCAGTGCTAGAGTTTTCTCCGGTCTGGATGAGCAGTTCTTC.

This clonotype was detected many times. The chain has TRBV12-3 or TRBV12-4 and TRBJ2-7, with 9 positions matching TRBD1. The ends lost 6 bases at V and 6 bases at J; junction bases unmatched: 12. The CDR3 extends over 15 amino acids. The CDR3 nucleotides are TGTGCCAGCAGCCGGGACAGGGTTGTATTGGGCGAGCAGTACTTC. The encoded protein is CASSRDRVVLGEQYF.

This clonotype was detected many times. This chain links TRBV5-1 with TRBJ2-5, with 8 bases matching TRBD1. The CDR3 has 15 amino acids. The germline CDR1 and CDR2 sequences are SGHRS and YFSETQ. With V trimmed by 4 bases and J by 3 bases, 8 bases remained unmatched. CDR3 nucleotides: TGCGCCAGCAGCCTCGGACAGGGACGTAAAGAGACCCAGTACTTC. It yields the protein CASSLGQGRKETQYF.

With regard to this clonotype: This may be a read error: a much more frequent sequence differs by one nucleotide. This chain uses TRBV5-5 with TRBJ1-5; TRBD1 matches at 8 bases. CDR1 is SGHKS, CDR2 YYEKEE, per germline (reference sequence). The J segment lost 5 bases and the V segment lost 4 bases, leaving 8 bases of the junction unmatched. The CDR3 has 15 amino acids. CDR3: CASSGGQGRDQPQHF. CDR3 nucleotides: TGTGCCAGCAGCGGTGGACAGGGTAGGGATCAGCCCCAGCATTTT.